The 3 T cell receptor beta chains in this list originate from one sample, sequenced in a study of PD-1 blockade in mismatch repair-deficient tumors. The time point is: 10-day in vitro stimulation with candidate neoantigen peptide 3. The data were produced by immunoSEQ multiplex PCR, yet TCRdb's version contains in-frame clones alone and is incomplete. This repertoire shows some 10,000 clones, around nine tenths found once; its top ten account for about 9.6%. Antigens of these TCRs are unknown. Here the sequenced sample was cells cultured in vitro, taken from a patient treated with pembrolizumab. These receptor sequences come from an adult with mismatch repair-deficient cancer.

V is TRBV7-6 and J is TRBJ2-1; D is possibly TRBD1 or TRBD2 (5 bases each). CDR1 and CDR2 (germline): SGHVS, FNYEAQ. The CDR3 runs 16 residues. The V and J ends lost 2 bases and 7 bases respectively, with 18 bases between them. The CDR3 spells CASSLWSGRDGNEQFF. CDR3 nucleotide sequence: TGTGCCAGCAGCTTATGGTCAGGCAGGGACGGGAATGAGCAGTTCTTC. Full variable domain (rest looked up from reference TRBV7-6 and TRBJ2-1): GAGVSQSPRYKVTKRGQDVALRCDPISGHVSLYWYRQALGQGPEFLTYFNYEAQQDKSGLPNDRFSAERPEGSISTLTIQRTEQRDSAMYRCASSLWSGRDGNEQFFGPGTRLTVL.

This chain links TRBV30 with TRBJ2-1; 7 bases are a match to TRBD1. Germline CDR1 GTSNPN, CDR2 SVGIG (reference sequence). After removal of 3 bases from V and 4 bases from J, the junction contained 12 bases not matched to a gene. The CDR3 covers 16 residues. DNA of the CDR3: TGTGCCTGGAGCCGACCCAGGGACAGTAGATACAATGAGCAGTTCTTC. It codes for CAWSRPRDSRYNEQFF.

The CDR3 here is CASSLDRASSGANVLTF. CDR3 coding DNA: TGTGCCAGCAGCCTAGACAGGGCCTCCTCTGGGGCCAACGTCCTGACTTTC. V and J are TRBV7-2 and TRBJ2-6; TRBD1 agrees at 7 bases. V shed 5 bases and J 0 bases; nucleotides not matched to a gene: 7. Per the germline V gene, CDR1 is SGHTA and CDR2 is FQGNSA. There are 17 residues in the CDR3.